One and the same sample provided the 2 T cell receptor beta chains below, sequenced in a study of T cell repertoires in cytomegalovirus infection. Via MiXCR, TCRdb re-called the reads, giving one row per CDR3 protein. The sample holds hundreds of thousands of distinct CDR3 sequences; approximately 10% are singletons and the top ten take roughly 10%. Sequences were obtained from PBMCs. The receptors stem from a human donor in good health (CMV status not recorded). Some clones in this sample may be carry-over from other donors' samples.

This clonotype came up a few times. The chain carries TRBV20-1 and TRBJ1-1; 9 nucleotides match TRBD1. The germline gives CDR1 DFQATT, CDR2 SNEGSKA (reference sequence). J lost 6 bases, V lost 7 bases, and 9 bases had no gene match. CDR3 length: 13 residues. The CDR3 DNA reads TGCAGTGAAGGGACAGGGTTGGCGGCTGAAGCTTTCTTT. Translation: CSEGTGLAAEAFF.

In this sample, this clonotype turned up many times. The chain couples TRBV20-1 to TRBJ1-2; D remains ambiguous. The CDR3 covers 12 residues. Germline V gene sequence: CDR1 DFQATT, CDR2 SNEGSKA (reference sequence). The V end lost 1 base, the J end lost 4 bases, and 7 bases lay between the germline ends. DNA for the CDR3: TGCAGTGCTAGAGGGCAGACCTATGGCTACACCTTC. As protein: CSARGQTYGYTF.